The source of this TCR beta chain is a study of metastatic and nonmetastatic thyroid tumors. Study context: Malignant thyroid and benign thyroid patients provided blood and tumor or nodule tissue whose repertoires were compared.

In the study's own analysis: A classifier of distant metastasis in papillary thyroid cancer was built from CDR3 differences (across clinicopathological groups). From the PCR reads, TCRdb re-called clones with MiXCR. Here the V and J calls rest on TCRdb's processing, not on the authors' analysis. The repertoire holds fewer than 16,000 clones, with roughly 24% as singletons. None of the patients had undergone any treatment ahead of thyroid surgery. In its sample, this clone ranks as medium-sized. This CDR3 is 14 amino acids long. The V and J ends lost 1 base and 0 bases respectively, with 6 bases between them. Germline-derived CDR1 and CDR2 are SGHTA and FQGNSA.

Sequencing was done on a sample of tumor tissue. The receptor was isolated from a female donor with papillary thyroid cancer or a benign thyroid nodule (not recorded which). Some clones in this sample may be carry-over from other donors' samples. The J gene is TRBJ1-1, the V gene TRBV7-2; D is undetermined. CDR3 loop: CASSLGGLNTEAFF. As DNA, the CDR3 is TGTGCCAGCAGCTTAGGCGGGCTGAACACTGAAGCTTTCTTT.